The T cell receptor beta chain under discussion was sequenced for a study of blood T cell repertoires in COVID-19. Per germline, CDR1 MNHEY and CDR2 SVGEGT. The CDR3 has 18 residues. Trimming cost V 4 bases and J 3 bases; bases outside gene matches: 13. Measured with immunoSEQ multiplex PCR; TCRdb has only the in-frame clones, and not every one. The sample holds some 53,000 clones; roughly nine tenths are singletons and the top ten take approximately 16%. Material: peripheral blood. The rearrangement joins TRBV6-2 or TRBV6-3 to TRBJ2-3; 10 nucleotides line up with TRBD2. The sequence derives from a human donor with active COVID-19. The donor label of this sample is uncertain. This chain's CDR3 is CASSSEAGGPRATDTQYF. As DNA, the CDR3 is TGTGCCAGCAGTTCGGAAGCGGGGGGGCCGAGAGCAACAGATACGCAGTATTTT.